This TCR beta chain was recorded in a study of early T cells in non-severe SARS-CoV-2 infection. The wider study: Alpha and beta chains were unpaired, from unsorted whole-blood bulk RNA.

The length of the CDR3 is 15 residues. V gave up 0 bases and J gave up 5 bases, with 14 bases separating them. Per germline, CDR1 MGHRA and CDR2 YSYEKL. TCRdb recomputed calls from the 5' RACE reads with MiXCR, one row per CDR3 protein. The data show 70,000 to 85,000 distinct CDR3 sequences, roughly an eighth seen once. This receptor was identified in an adult who was a healthcare worker with PCR-confirmed SARS-CoV-2 infection or an uninfected control (not recorded which). Material: whole blood. The V call is TRBV4-1, the J call TRBJ2-7; D call uncertain. In DNA form, the CDR3 reads TGCGCCAGCAGCCAAGATAGAAGGACCTTGAACGAGCAGTACTTC. Protein sequence: CASSQDRRTLNEQYF.